The clone carrying this TCR beta chain turned up a few times. What it recognizes is unknown. CDR1 and CDR2 from the germline V gene are SGHTA and FQGNSA. CDR3 length equals 15 residues. V was pared by 5 bases and J by 6 bases, with 14 bases between. TCRdb passed the reads through MiXCR, listing each CDR3 protein once. The sample lists 450,000 to 650,000 distinct CDR3 sequences; around 40% were seen once. The sample originates from a study of T cell repertoires in cytomegalovirus infection. Study-level background: Researchers turned to recently identified HLA-C-restricted CMV epitopes as well as well-studied HLA-B-restricted ones. Based on public TCR beta signatures, there were indications of CMV infection and of a matching HLA type. Study-level findings and limits: CMV-specific HLA-C-restricted TCR beta clonotypes dominated the ex vivo response.

This clonotype was obtained from a human donor in good health (CMV status not recorded). Some clones in this sample may be carry-over from other donors' samples. The J gene is TRBJ1-6, the V gene TRBV7-2; D unresolved. Sequences were derived from cultured PBMCs, sampled from culture after CMV antigen stimulation. The CDR3 DNA reads TGTGCCAGCAGCCCCCGAGGGAGAGCTAATTCACCCCTCCACTTT. It specifies CASSPRGRANSPLHF.